The sequence of this T cell receptor beta chain was determined in a study of cytomegalovirus exposure and HLA in healthy donors. About the study: Genetic ancestry analysis placed 75% to 85% of the approximately 390 donors that were genotyped in the Caucasian-associated cluster.

The CDR3 is 15 amino acids. Germline lookup yields CDR1 MNHEY and CDR2 SVGAGI. The V segment lost 6 bases and the J segment 2 bases; nucleotides outside the gene matches: 7. In regard to this clone: As yet, its antigen is unknown.

Vbeta (60) and Jbeta (13) primers were used in the PCR. The repertoire was sequenced with immunoSEQ multiplex PCR; TCRdb's copy has only in-frame clones and lacks some. The repertoire includes about 160,000 clones, around 68% of them detected once, and around 2.8% sits in the top ten. Study outcomes and limitations: A later analysis linked around 17,000 TCR beta sequences to HLA alleles at 0.05 false discovery rate. Most of the TCR beta V segments (in an earlier analysis) were productive either about 90% or about 30% of the time.

Sequenced: PBMCs. The rearrangement uses TRBV6-5 and TRBJ1-5; 7 nucleotides line up with TRBD1. The receptor was isolated from a woman between 35 and 50 years old in good health and CMV-seropositive. CDR3 sequence reads: CASSPQGGGNQPQHF. CDR3 in DNA: TGTGCCAGCAGCCCCCAAGGGGGCGGCAATCAGCCCCAGCATTTT.